This entry lists 8 T cell receptor beta chains sequenced from one sample in a study of control samples from healthy donors and cancer patients. Assay: immunoSEQ multiplex PCR; the TCRdb copy retains only in-frame clones and omits some. The sample records about 150,000 clones, approximately 86% being singletons. Sequencing was carried out using blood. The receptors shown here come from a man younger than 35 in good health.

V is TRBV3-1 (or the pseudogene TRBV3-2) and J is TRBJ1-6; TRBD1 matches at 8 bases. V shed 0 bases, J shed 6 bases, and the junction held 4 bases outside the gene matches. Germline V lookup: CDR1 LGHDT, CDR2 YNNKEL (reference sequence). The CDR3 contains 16 residues. CDR3 residues: CASSQDRGQVNSPLHF. CDR3 nucleotides: TGTGCCAGCAGCCAAGATAGGGGACAGGTTAATTCACCCCTCCACTTT.

The V call is TRBV6-2 or TRBV6-3, the J call TRBJ2-2; D unresolved. V lost 6 bases and J 4 bases, leaving 6 bases between the germline ends. CDR3 length equals 12 residues. Germline assignment: CDR1 MNHEY and CDR2 SVGEGT. The CDR3 bases are TGTGCCAGCAGCCCGTTCACCGGGGAGCTGTTTTTT. Protein: CASSPFTGELFF.

The chain links TRBV6-5 to TRBJ1-2; 10 nucleotides line up with TRBD1. The germline V gene encodes CDR1 MNHEY and CDR2 SVGAGI. Unmatched junction bases numbered 3, after V lost 7 bases and J lost 4 bases. The CDR3 is 13 residues long. The CDR3 reads CASTRDRGYGYTF. The CDR3 DNA sequence: TGTGCCAGCACCCGGGACAGGGGCTATGGCTACACCTTC.

The V and J genes are TRBV2 and TRBJ2-3; D call uncertain. Germline CDR1 reads SNHLY; CDR2 reads FYNNEI. With 6 bases removed from V and 3 bases from J, the gap between germline ends came to 13 bases. This CDR3 has 14 residues. CDR3 sequence (DNA): TGTGCCAGCAGGGGATTTGTTCGGACAGATACGCAGTATTTT. Protein: CASRGFVRTDTQYF. Full variable domain (outside the CDR3, taken from reference TRBV2 and TRBJ2-3): EPEVTQTPSHQVTQMGQEVILRCVPISNHLYFYWYRQILGQKVEFLVSFYNNEISEKSEIFDDQFSVERPDGSNFTLKIRSTKLEDSAMYFCASRGFVRTDTQYFGPGTRLTVL.

The gene calls are TRBV9 and TRBJ2-3, with TRBD2 matching over 8 bases. Germline V gives CDR1 SGDLS, CDR2 YYNGEE. This CDR3 comprises 14 residues. V lost 0 bases to trimming and J lost 11 bases; unmatched junction nucleotides: 8. In DNA form, the CDR3 reads TGTGCCAGCAGCGTAGAGGGGACTAGTCGGGTGCAGTATTTT. It codes for CASSVEGTSRVQYF.

The chain carries TRBV7-2 and TRBJ1-4; D is ambiguous. Looked up from germline, CDR1 is SGHTA and CDR2 is FQGNSA. The CDR3 is 14 amino acids. Trimming pared 1 base from V and 5 bases from J, leaving 8 bases between. CDR3: CASSLVYGNEKLFF. The CDR3 DNA follows: TGTGCCAGCAGCTTAGTATACGGGAATGAAAAACTGTTTTTT.

This chain connects TRBV15 to TRBJ1-2; a weak D match, TRBD1 (5 bases). The CDR3 covers 13 residues. V was pared by 5 bases and J by 8 bases, with 15 bases between. Germline CDR1 and CDR2: LNHNV and YYDKDF (reference sequence). The CDR3 spells CATSEDRGDGYTF. In DNA, the CDR3 is TGTGCCACCAGCGAAGACAGAGGGGACGGCTACACCTTC.

V gene TRBV7-9 combines with J gene TRBJ2-7; D remains ambiguous. The V gene's germline CDR1 is SEHNR and CDR2 FQNEAQ (reference sequence). This CDR3 is built from 12 residues. Between the trimmed V and J ends, which lost 1 base and 6 bases, there was a span of 7 bases. The chain's CDR3 is CASSLGVSEQYF. CDR3 DNA sequence: TGTGCCAGCAGCTTAGGGGTAAGCGAGCAGTACTTC.